This TCR beta chain was identified in a study of shared clonotypes between healthy human individuals (TCRdb year 2020). Background on the whole study: Three men and a couple of women, aged 18 to 49 years, made up the cohort. For each donor, CD4 naive and CD4 memory were each run on three plates, CD8 naive on two plates, and CD8 memory on one plate. Libraries were prepared and TCR repertoires were sequenced by different laboratories using diverse techniques, in order to increase sequencing depth and limit assay-specific biases. To estimate repertoire size and how much clonotype sharing occurs between individuals, the study deeply sequenced the blood TCR repertoires of five or six healthy adults. Leukapheresis yielded between about 0.9 and 9.5 billion PBMCs per donor.

Between the V and J ends, shortened by 0 bases and 4 bases respectively, the junction contains 10 bases. The CDR3 goes from the cysteine to the phenylalanine over 14 residues. CDR3 DNA only is kept here, 42 bases in frame from base 1. Via the germline V gene, CDR1 is SGDLS and CDR2 YYNGEE. CD8 naive samples were obtained by positive selection for CCR7 among CD45RO-negative cells, yielding a CD45RA+CCR7+ population from which TemRA cells were excluded. The donors were healthy, HIV-negative adults with no recently reported acute infections or vaccinations. Every donor was a Caucasian adult living in Nashville, Tennessee, USA. After blood collection by leukapheresis, PBMCs were isolated using Ficoll-Histopaque density gradient centrifugation and then cryopreserved in the vapor phase of liquid nitrogen. Analytical flow cytometry was used to check the purity and quantity of each magnetically sorted T cell population. Each sorted fraction had its genomic DNA isolated and then quantified by UV absorbance on a Nanodrop 2000c.

General findings and caveats noted by the study authors: Because the study included only a small number of donors, the genetic and exposure-history diversity represented was limited. Compared with non-shared clonotypes, clonotypes shared by all four sorted-subset donors had higher generation probabilities. Larger estimated clonotype richness was generally found for naive subsets than for memory subsets. Pairwise subsampling led to the expectation that sequencing depth would affect the degree of clonotype sharing among donors. Sampling was restricted to blood, and TCR repertoires in tissue are likely to differ from TCR repertoires in blood. Sharing across a handful of donors was observed for around 4.8% of naive CD4, 3% to 3.5% of naive CD8, 2.3% of memory CD4, and approximately 0.41% of memory CD8 clonotypes. Even with the large sequencing depth, rarefaction of the sorted-subset datasets indicated that sequencing was incomplete.

Note on this clone: No antigen is known for it. The input lacks base qualities; no much larger clone sits a single base away. The same CDR3 also results from other DNA sequences found in this sample.

TCR CDR3 regions were amplified from genomic DNA by multiplex PCR using the deep immunoSEQ assay. For each cell subset, the extracted genomic DNA was distributed evenly across all wells of several immunoSEQ 96-well plates, and each plate served as one replicate. For sorted subsets, about 200 ng genomic DNA, equal to some 28,000 T cell genomes, was loaded into each replicate PCR. Purified libraries were measured with a Qubit 3.0 fluorometer, size-checked on a Bioanalyzer 2100, and measured again with the KAPA Library Quantification kit. Every immunoSEQ 96-well plate was sequenced on a separate single-read 150-cycle Illumina NextSeq 550 flow cell. In the paper's pipeline: Because the immunoSEQ output included only junctional sequences and no quality scores, the filtering could not be the same as the filtering used for full-length reads. Sequences were annotated with PyIR, a Python wrapper for IgBLAST v1.9, and V/J genes and CDR3 were assigned using IMGT germline references. Reads with weak V/J assignments (E-value above 1e-6), missing CDR3, stop codons, out-of-frame junctions, or ambiguous translated residues were removed. V3J clonotypes were defined as sequences sharing an identical inferred V gene, J gene, and CDR3 amino acid sequence. Percentage overlap between repertoires was calculated by dividing the number of shared unique clonotypes by the size of the smaller repertoire. Repertoire richness was assessed with RTK rarefaction, the Chao1 estimator, and Recon v2.1 estimates of unobserved clonotypes. Generation probabilities for all TCRbeta clonotypes obtained by the gDNA method from a handful of donors were computed using OLGA. Sourced from immuneACCESS, this table was stored by TCRdb with only in-frame sequences that have V and J called. A share of the clones is absent; for the studies checked, an unresolved V gene accounts for under half, and the remainder has no known explanation. V, J and clone size are taken as reported in that table, and D and trimming were inferred from the DNA itself. A total of about 2.1 million clones appear in this sample, more than 85% of them only once. Roughly 1.8% of the sample is held by the ten biggest clonotypes.

The chain is assembled from TRBV9 and TRBJ1-1; TRBD1 is perhaps the D gene, given 5 matching bases. The clonotype originates from a man younger than 30 in good health. Some clones in this sample may be carry-over from other donors' samples. Input material: naive CD8+ T cells from PBMCs. The cell subset or site label, as the study defines it: CD45RA+CCR7+. DNA sequence: TGTGCCAGCAGCGTAGGGGGCGGACGCACTGAAGCTTTCTTT. Its protein is CASSVGGGRTEAFF.